The sequence of this T cell receptor (beta chain) was determined in a study of radiation and T cells in renal cell carcinoma. Regarding the study as a whole: Baseline intratumoral clonotype presence is unknown without pretreatment biopsies.

Concerning this clone itself: Its target is unknown.

Germline V gene lookup returns CDR1 LNHDA and CDR2 SQIVND (reference sequence). The CDR3 is 15 amino acids. Trimming cost V 6 bases and J 4 bases; bases outside gene matches: 8. The table came from immunoSEQ multiplex PCR; TCRdb's copy has only in-frame clones and leaves some out. The sample holds 45,000 to 55,000 clones, about 80% seen once. Time point described: blood 2 weeks post-SBRT. Treatment given: 15 Gy SBRT to primary tumor, nephrectomy 4 weeks later. Serial blood draws occurred at baseline and 2 and 4 weeks post-SBRT. The tumor was a clear cell renal cell carcinoma. Sample: blood, taken from a patient whose treatment included radiotherapy and nephrectomy. The source is a woman in her 70s with renal cell carcinoma. V gene TRBV19 combines with J gene TRBJ2-2; 7 bases align to TRBD1. The CDR3 DNA is TGTGCCAGTAGGCCGGGACAGAGGACCACCGGGGAGCTGTTTTTT. It codes for CASRPGQRTTGELFF.